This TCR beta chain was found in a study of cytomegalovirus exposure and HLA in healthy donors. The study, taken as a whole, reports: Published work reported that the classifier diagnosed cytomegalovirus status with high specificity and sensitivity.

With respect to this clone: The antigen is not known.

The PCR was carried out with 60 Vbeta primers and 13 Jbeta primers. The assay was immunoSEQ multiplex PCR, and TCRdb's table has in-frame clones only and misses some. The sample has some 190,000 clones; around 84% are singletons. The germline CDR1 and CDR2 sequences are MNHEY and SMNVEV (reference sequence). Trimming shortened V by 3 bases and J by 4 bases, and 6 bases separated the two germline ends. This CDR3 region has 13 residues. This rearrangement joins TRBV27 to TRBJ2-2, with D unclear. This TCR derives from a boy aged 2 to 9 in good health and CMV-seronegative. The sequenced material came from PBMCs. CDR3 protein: CASSFQVTGELFF. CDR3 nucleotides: TGTGCCAGCAGTTTTCAGGTCACCGGGGAGCTGTTTTTT.